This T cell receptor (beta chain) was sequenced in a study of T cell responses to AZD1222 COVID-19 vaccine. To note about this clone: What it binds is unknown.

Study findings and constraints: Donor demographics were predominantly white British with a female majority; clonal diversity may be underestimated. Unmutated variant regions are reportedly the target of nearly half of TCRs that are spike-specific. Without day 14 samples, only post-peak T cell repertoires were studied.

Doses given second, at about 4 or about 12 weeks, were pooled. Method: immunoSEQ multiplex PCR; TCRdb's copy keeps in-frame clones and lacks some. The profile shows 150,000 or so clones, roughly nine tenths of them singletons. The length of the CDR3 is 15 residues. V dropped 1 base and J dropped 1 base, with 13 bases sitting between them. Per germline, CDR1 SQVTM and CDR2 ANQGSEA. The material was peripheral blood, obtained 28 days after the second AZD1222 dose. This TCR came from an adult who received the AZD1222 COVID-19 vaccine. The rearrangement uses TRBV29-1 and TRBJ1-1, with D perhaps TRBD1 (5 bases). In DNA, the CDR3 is TGCAGCGTTGAAGTCCCCGCAGGGTGGAACACTGAAGCTTTCTTT. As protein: CSVEVPAGWNTEAFF.